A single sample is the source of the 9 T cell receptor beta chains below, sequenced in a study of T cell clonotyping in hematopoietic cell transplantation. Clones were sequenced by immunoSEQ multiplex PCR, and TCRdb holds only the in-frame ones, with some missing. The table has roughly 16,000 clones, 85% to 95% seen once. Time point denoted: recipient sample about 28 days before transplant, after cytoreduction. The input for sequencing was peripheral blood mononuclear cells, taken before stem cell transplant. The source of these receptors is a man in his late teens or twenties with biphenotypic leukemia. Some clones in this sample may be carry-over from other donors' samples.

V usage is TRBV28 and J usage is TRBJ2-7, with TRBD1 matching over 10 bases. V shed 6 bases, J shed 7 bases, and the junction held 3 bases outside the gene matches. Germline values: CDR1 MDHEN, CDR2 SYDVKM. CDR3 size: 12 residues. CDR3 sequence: CASRRDRGEQYF. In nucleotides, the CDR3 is TGTGCCAGCAGGAGGGACAGGGGTGAGCAGTACTTC. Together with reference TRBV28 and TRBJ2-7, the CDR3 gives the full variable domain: DVKVTQSSRYLVKRTGEKVFLECVQDMDHENMFWYRQDPGLGLRLIYFSYDVKMKEKGDIPEGYSVSREKKERFSLILESASTNQTSMYLCASRRDRGEQYFGPGTRLTVT.

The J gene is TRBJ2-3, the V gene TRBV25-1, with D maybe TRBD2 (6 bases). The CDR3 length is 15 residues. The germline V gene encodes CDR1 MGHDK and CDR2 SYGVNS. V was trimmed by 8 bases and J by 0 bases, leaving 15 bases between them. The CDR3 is CASPPGLPSTDTQYF. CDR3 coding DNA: TGTGCCAGCCCTCCGGGACTTCCTAGCACAGATACGCAGTATTTT.

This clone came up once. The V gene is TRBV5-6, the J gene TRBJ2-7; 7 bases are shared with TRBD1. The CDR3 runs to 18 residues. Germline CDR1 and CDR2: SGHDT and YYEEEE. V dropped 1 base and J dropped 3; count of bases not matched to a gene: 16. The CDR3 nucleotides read TGTGCCAGCAGCTTGTCTGTGTGGTTGCGTGACAGGGACTACGAGCAGTACTTC. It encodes CASSLSVWLRDRDYEQYF.

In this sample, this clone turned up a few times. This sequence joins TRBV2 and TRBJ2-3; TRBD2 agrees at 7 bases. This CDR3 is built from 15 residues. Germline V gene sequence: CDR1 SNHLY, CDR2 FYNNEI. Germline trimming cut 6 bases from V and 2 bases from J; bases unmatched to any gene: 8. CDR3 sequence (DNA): TGTGCCAGCAGGGTGGGAGGGGTCTCCACAGATACGCAGTATTTT. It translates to CASRVGGVSTDTQYF.

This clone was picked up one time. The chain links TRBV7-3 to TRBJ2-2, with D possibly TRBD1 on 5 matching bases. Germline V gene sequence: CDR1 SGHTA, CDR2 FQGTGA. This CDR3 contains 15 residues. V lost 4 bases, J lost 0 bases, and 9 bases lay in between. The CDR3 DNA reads TGTGCCAGCAGCTCCCAGGGTGCGAACACCGGGGAGCTGTTTTTT. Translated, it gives CASSSQGANTGELFF.

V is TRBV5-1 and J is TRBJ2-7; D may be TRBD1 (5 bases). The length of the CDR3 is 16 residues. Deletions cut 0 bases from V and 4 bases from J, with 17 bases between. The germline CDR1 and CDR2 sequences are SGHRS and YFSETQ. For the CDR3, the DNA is TGCGCCAGCAGCTTGGCCTCTGCGGCAGGGTCGTACGAGCAGTACTTC. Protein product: CASSLASAAGSYEQYF.

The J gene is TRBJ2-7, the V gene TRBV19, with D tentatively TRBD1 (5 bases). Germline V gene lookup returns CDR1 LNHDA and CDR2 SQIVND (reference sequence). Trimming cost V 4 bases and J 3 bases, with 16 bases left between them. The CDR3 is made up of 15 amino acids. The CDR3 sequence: CASSTSDSPGYEQYF. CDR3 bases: TGTGCCAGTAGTACCTCCGACAGCCCCGGCTACGAGCAGTACTTC.

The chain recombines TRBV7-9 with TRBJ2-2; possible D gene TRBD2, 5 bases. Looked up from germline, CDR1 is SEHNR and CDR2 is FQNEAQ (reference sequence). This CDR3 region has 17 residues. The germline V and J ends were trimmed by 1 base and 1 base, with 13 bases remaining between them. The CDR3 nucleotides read TGTGCCAGCAGCTTAGGAATCGGGGAGCGGAACACCGGGGAGCTGTTTTTT. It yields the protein CASSLGIGERNTGELFF.

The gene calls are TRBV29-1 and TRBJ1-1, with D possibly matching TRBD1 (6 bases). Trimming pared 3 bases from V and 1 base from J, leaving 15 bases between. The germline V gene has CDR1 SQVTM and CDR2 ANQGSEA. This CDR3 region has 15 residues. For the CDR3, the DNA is TGCAGCGTTGAGGGGGGGGCGACAGCGAACACTGAAGCTTTCTTT. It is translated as CSVEGGATANTEAFF.